This TCR beta chain appears in the sequencing data of a study of cytomegalovirus exposure and HLA in healthy donors. Overall study context: Earlier results showed some 120 million unique TCR beta sequences derived from approximately 170 million T cells.

PCR used 60 Vbeta primers and 13 Jbeta primers. Method: immunoSEQ multiplex PCR; TCRdb's copy keeps in-frame clones and lacks some. The sample yields roughly 100,000 clones, over 70% seen once. Germline CDR1 reads SQVTM; CDR2 reads ANQGSEA. CDR3 length: 13 residues. Germline trimming cut 3 bases from V and 2 bases from J; bases unmatched to any gene: 4. The chain carries TRBV29-1 and TRBJ2-7, with 7 bases that match TRBD2. The sample comprised PBMCs. The clonotype was recovered from a man aged 30 to 45 in good health and CMV-seronegative. The CDR3 sequence is CSVDGGFPYEQYF. Written as DNA, the CDR3 is TGCAGCGTTGACGGGGGGTTCCCCTACGAGCAGTACTTC.